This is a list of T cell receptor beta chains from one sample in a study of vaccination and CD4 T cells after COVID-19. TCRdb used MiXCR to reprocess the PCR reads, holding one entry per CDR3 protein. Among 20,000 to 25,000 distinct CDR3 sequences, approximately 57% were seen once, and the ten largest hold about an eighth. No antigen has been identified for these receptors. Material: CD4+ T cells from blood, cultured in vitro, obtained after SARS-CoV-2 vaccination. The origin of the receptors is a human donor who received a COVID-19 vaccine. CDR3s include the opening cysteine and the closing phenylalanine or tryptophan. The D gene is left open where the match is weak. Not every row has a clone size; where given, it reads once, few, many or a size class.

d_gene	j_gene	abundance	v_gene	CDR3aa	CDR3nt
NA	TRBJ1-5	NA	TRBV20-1	CSARPTGWVQPQHF	TGCAGTGCTAGACCTACAGGGTGGGTTCAGCCCCAGCATTTT
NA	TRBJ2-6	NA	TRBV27	CASSLRGSGANVLTF	TGTGCCAGCAGTTTACGAGGGTCTGGGGCCAACGTCCTGACTTTC
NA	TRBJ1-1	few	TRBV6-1	CASLMAQGSTEAFF	TGTGCCAGCTTGATGGCACAGGGTAGCACTGAAGCTTTCTTT
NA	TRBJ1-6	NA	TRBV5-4	CASSTDLESSYNSPLHF	TGTGCCAGCAGCACCGACTTGGAAAGCTCCTATAATTCACCCCTCCACTTT
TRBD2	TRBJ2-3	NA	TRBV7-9	CASSLDRAGAFTDTQYF	TGTGCCAGCAGCTTAGATAGAGCGGGGGCTTTCACAGATACGCAGTATTTT
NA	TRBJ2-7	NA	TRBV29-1	CSGKDGPYEQYF	TGCAGCGGAAAGGACGGTCCCTACGAGCAGTACTTC
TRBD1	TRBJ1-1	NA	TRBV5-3	CASSLASGQRIAFF	TGTGCCAGCAGCTTGGCTTCGGGACAGAGAATTGCTTTCTTT
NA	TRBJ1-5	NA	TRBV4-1	CASSQVDMGLTTQPQHF	TGCGCCAGCAGCCAAGTTGATATGGGGCTCACGACTCAGCCCCAGCATTTT
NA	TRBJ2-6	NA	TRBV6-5	CASSYLPARGLGANVLTF	TGTGCCAGCAGTTACCTACCAGCCAGGGGACTTGGGGCCAACGTCCTGACTTTC
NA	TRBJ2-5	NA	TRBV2	CASSEVAGSETQYF	TGTGCCAGCAGTGAAGTTGCTGGGTCAGAGACCCAGTACTTC
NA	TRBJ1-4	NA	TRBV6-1	CASSEGWGRGEKLFF	TGTGCCAGCAGTGAAGGGTGGGGGAGGGGCGAAAAACTGTTTTTT
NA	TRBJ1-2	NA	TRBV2	CASSDDGPAYGYTF	TGTGCCAGCAGTGATGATGGGCCAGCCTATGGCTACACCTTC
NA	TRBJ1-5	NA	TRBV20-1	CSAREKQLIQPQHF	TGCAGTGCTAGAGAAAAACAGCTTATACAGCCCCAGCATTTT
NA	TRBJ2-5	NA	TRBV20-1	CSARVGGETQYF	TGCAGTGCTAGAGTAGGGGGAGAGACCCAGTACTTC
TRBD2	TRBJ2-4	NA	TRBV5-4	CASSSGGGAVKNIQYF	TGTGCCAGCAGCTCCGGCGGGGGGGCCGTCAAAAACATTCAGTACTTC
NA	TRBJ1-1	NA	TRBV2	CASSEARGAGTEAFF	TGTGCCAGCAGTGAAGCGAGGGGGGCAGGCACTGAAGCTTTCTTT
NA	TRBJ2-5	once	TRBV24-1	CATSDLLSFGVETQYF	TGTGCCACCAGTGACTTGCTTAGTTTCGGGGTAGAGACCCAGTACTTC
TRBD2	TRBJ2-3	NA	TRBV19	CASSIDSGVGGDTQYF	TGTGCCAGTAGTATAGATAGCGGGGTTGGCGGAGATACGCAGTATTTT
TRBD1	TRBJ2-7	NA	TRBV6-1	CASSASTGGQTYEQYF	TGTGCCAGCAGTGCAAGTACAGGGGGCCAGACCTACGAGCAGTACTTC
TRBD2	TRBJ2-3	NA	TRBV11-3	CASSLEGLAGLSTDTQYF	TGTGCCAGCAGCTTAGAGGGACTAGCGGGGCTTAGCACAGATACGCAGTATTTT
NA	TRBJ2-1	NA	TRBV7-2	CASSPTYSYNEQFF	TGTGCCAGCAGCCCTACCTACTCCTACAATGAGCAGTTCTTC
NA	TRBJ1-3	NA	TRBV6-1	CASSRVGAEGNTIYF	TGTGCCAGCAGTCGCGTGGGGGCTGAGGGAAACACCATATATTTT
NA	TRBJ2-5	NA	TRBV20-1	CSAPGDSAQETQYF	TGCAGTGCTCCCGGAGACTCTGCCCAAGAGACCCAGTACTTC
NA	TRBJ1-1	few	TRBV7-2	CASSSFGARSEAFF	TGTGCCAGCAGCTCCTTTGGGGCGCGTAGTGAAGCTTTCTTT
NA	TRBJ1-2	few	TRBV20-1	CSALGGDANYGYTF	TGCAGTGCCCTGGGGGGGGACGCTAACTATGGCTACACCTTC
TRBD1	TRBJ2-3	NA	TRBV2	CASSDPGTGATDTQYF	TGTGCCAGCAGTGACCCCGGGACAGGGGCCACAGATACGCAGTATTTT
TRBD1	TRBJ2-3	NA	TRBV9	CASSWDRGDTQYF	TGTGCCAGCAGCTGGGACAGGGGAGATACGCAGTATTTT
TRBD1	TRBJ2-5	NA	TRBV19	CASSMDRGIVETQYF	TGTGCCAGTAGTATGGACAGGGGTATAGTGGAGACCCAGTACTTC
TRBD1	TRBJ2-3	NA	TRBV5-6	CASSLDRGRTDTQYF	TGTGCCAGCAGCTTGGACAGGGGACGCACAGATACGCAGTATTTT
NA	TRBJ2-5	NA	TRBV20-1	CSARVRETQYF	TGCAGTGCTAGAGTTAGAGAGACCCAGTACTTC
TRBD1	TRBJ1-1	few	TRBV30	CAWTPDRVFAAFF	TGTGCCTGGACCCCTGACAGGGTTTTTGCAGCTTTCTTT
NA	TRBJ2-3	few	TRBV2	CASSEQGGADTQYF	TGTGCCAGCAGTGAACAGGGTGGAGCAGATACGCAGTATTTT
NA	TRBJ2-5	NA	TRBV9	CASSPQIRSTAQYF	TGTGCCAGCAGCCCCCAGATTCGTTCGACGGCCCAGTACTTC
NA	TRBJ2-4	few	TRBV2	CASSRRDVAKNIQYF	TGTGCCAGCAGTCGCAGGGATGTCGCCAAAAACATTCAGTACTTC
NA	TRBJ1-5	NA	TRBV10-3	CAISEGQREPQHF	TGTGCCATCAGTGAGGGACAGCGGGAGCCCCAGCATTTT
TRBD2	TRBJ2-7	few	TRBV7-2	CASSFSGGTYEQYF	TGTGCCAGCAGCTTCTCGGGGGGGACCTACGAGCAGTACTTC
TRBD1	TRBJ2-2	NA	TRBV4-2	CASSQVGGRGLNTGELFF	TGTGCCAGCAGCCAAGTAGGGGGCAGGGGGCTAAACACCGGGGAGCTGTTTTTT
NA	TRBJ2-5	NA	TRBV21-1	CASSIRQGVKTQYF	TGTGCCAGCAGCATACGGCAGGGGGTAAAGACCCAGTACTTC
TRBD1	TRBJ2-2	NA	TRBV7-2	CASSETGGGGELFF	TGTGCCAGCAGCGAGACAGGGGGCGGCGGGGAGCTGTTTTTT
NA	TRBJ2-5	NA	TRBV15	CATSRGLAVETQYF	TGTGCCACCAGCAGAGGCCTAGCAGTGGAGACCCAGTACTTC
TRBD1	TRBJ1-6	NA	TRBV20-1	CSASQGAEGNSPLHF	TGCAGTGCTTCCCAGGGGGCCGAGGGTAATTCACCCCTCCACTTT
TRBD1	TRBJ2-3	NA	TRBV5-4	CASSLVAGGDTDTQYF	TGTGCCAGCAGCTTGGTGGCAGGGGGAGACACAGATACGCAGTATTTT
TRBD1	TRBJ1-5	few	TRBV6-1	CASSSDRGNQPQHF	TGTGCCAGCTCCTCGGACAGGGGCAATCAGCCCCAGCATTTT
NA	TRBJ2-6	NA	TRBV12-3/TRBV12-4	CASSFSGANVLTF	TGTGCCAGCAGTTTCTCCGGGGCCAACGTCCTGACTTTC
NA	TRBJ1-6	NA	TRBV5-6	CASSWGRGHENSPLHF	TGTGCCAGCAGCTGGGGCCGGGGGCATGAGAATTCACCCCTCCACTTT
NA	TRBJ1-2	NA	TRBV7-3	CASSLSGDGNYGYTF	TGTGCCAGCAGCTTATCAGGGGACGGCAACTATGGCTACACCTTC
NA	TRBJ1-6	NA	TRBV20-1	CSAREIKGSNSPLHF	TGCAGTGCTAGAGAAATAAAGGGAAGTAATTCACCCCTCCACTTT
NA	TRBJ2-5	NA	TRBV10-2	CASMPGKDQETQYF	TGCGCCAGCATGCCAGGGAAGGACCAAGAGACCCAGTACTTC
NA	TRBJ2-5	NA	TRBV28	CASSLNRVVEETQYF	TGTGCCAGCAGTTTAAACAGGGTGGTGGAAGAGACCCAGTACTTC
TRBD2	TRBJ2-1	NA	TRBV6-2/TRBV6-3	CASTYGEGYYNEQFF	TGTGCCAGCACCTACGGGGAGGGGTACTACAATGAGCAGTTCTTC
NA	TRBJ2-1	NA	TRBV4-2	CASSQEDEQFF	TGTGCCAGCAGCCAAGAGGATGAGCAGTTCTTC